This note documents a single T cell receptor (beta chain) sequence. This entry comes from a study of blood T cell repertoires in COVID-19. Per the original data handling: For nucleated cells, counts were estimated from reference gene primer amplification. Sequencing was performed with immunoSEQ multiplex PCR; in TCRdb, only in-frame clones are kept and a portion is missing. V, J and clone size derive from that table, while D and trimming were established from the DNA sequence. Of 150,000 to 200,000 clones listed, approximately 80% are singletons. Participants were aged roughly 18 to 95 years, lived in 20 to 30 US areas, and enrolled virtually. Each participant's cohort was designated according to participant-reported clinical history. Trimming removed 0 bases from V and 1 base from J; junction bases left unmatched: 2. Germline V CDR1 and CDR2: SGDLS, YYNGEE. The CDR3 is made up of 16 amino acids.

The specimen was PBMCs or T cells enriched from blood (not recorded which). This sequence originates from a woman between 55 and 75 years old with acute COVID-19. V gene TRBV9 combines with J gene TRBJ2-3; 10 bases fit TRBD2. The CDR3 region has the DNA TGTGCCAGCAGCGTAGGGGGGACTAGCGGCACAGATACGCAGTATTTT. It encodes CASSVGGTSGTDTQYF. Filled out from reference TRBV9 and TRBJ2-3, the complete variable domain reads DSGVTQTPKHLITATGQRVTLRCSPRSGDLSVYWYQQSLDQGLQFLIQYYNGEERAKGNILERFSAQQFPDLHSELNLSSLELGDSALYFCASSVGGTSGTDTQYFGPGTRLTVL.